The 6 T cell receptor beta chains given below trace back to one sample, sequenced in a study of Ad26.COV2.S vaccination and SARS-CoV-2 variants. Treatment reported: 15 to 20 received Ad26.COV2.S at low or high dose, single or two shots; five or six received placebo; per-sample allocation not given. The samples were gathered on day 63 after the first injection of vaccine or placebo. The assay was immunoSEQ multiplex PCR, and TCRdb's table has in-frame clones only and misses some. Among 400,000 to 500,000 clones, approximately 87% were seen once, and the ten largest hold 3.6%. The source material was peripheral blood, sampled in a trial of Ad26.COV2.S vaccine versus placebo. These receptors were taken from a person aged 18-60 years who received the Ad26.COV2.S COVID-19 vaccine or a placebo.

The chain couples TRBV6-2 or TRBV6-3 to TRBJ1-1, with TRBD1 as a possible D gene (6 bases). This CDR3 has 19 amino acids. The V end lost 1 base, the J end lost 0 bases, and 21 bases lay between the germline ends. CDR1 is MNHEY and CDR2 is SVGEGT in the germline V gene. CDR3: CASSYYLLGQGPLNTEAFF. The DNA for the CDR3 is TGTGCCAGCAGTTACTACCTACTGGGACAAGGGCCTTTGAACACTGAAGCTTTCTTT.

The rearrangement links TRBV6-1 to TRBJ2-1, with 7 bases matching TRBD1. Germline CDR1 and CDR2: MNHNS and SASEGT. The CDR3 is 14 amino acids. Germline trimming cut 2 bases from V and 4 bases from J; bases unmatched to any gene: 2. CDR3 amino acids: CASSEWDSYNEQFF. In DNA, the CDR3 is TGTGCCAGCAGTGAATGGGACAGTTACAATGAGCAGTTCTTC.

The rearrangement uses TRBV29-1 and TRBJ2-5; D gene ambiguous. The germline V and J ends were trimmed by 4 bases and 5 bases, with 8 bases remaining between them. The CDR3 sequence is 11 residues long. Germline V lookup: CDR1 SQVTM, CDR2 ANQGSEA. As DNA, the CDR3 is TGCAGCGTTGGGTTAGCCGAGACCCAGTACTTC. Residues: CSVGLAETQYF.

The V gene is TRBV5-1, the J gene TRBJ1-1, with 8 bases identical to TRBD1. V lost 4 bases to trimming and J lost 3 bases; unmatched junction nucleotides: 8. The CDR3 is 15 residues long. Germline CDR1 reads SGHRS; CDR2 reads YFSETQ. This CDR3 reads CASSPGQGSYTEAFF. CDR3 DNA: TGCGCCAGCAGCCCAGGACAGGGTTCCTACACTGAAGCTTTCTTT.

The chain combines TRBV4-3 with TRBJ1-2; D not certain. The CDR3 loop spans 14 amino acids. In germline, CDR1 is LGHNA, CDR2 YSLEER. With 5 bases removed from V and 5 bases from J, the gap between germline ends came to 15 bases. The CDR3 here is CASSASAAVYGYTF. The CDR3 nucleotides read TGCGCCAGCAGCGCTAGCGCCGCGGTTTATGGCTACACCTTC.

The CDR3 sequence is CASSPLPAESSYNSPLHF. The CDR3 DNA is TGTGCCAGCTCACCACTGCCGGCGGAGAGCTCCTATAATTCACCCCTCCACTTT. The rearrangement joins TRBV18 to TRBJ1-6, with D unclear. Germline CDR1 KGHSH, CDR2 LQKENI. The CDR3 has 18 amino acids. V was cut by 1 base and J by 0 bases, with 13 bases left in between.